This TCR beta chain was sequenced during a study of blood T cell repertoires in COVID-19. Cohort placement rested on clinical history that participants reported themselves. Assay: immunoSEQ multiplex PCR; the TCRdb copy retains only in-frame clones and omits some. The sample records about 180,000 clones, about 82% being singletons. Germline CDR1 reads SGHAT; CDR2 reads FQNNGV. The length of the CDR3 is 17 residues. V trimming: 1 base; J trimming: 0 bases; junction bases outside the gene matches: 8. The receptor was isolated from a woman aged 25 to 39 who had recovered from COVID-19. This rearrangement joins TRBV11-2 to TRBJ1-1, with 7 bases aligning to TRBD1. The source material was PBMCs or T cells enriched from blood (not recorded which). The CDR3 coding sequence is TGTGCCAGCAGCTTAGGTGTGTCAGGGGGGATGAACACTGAAGCTTTCTTT. Protein sequence: CASSLGVSGGMNTEAFF.